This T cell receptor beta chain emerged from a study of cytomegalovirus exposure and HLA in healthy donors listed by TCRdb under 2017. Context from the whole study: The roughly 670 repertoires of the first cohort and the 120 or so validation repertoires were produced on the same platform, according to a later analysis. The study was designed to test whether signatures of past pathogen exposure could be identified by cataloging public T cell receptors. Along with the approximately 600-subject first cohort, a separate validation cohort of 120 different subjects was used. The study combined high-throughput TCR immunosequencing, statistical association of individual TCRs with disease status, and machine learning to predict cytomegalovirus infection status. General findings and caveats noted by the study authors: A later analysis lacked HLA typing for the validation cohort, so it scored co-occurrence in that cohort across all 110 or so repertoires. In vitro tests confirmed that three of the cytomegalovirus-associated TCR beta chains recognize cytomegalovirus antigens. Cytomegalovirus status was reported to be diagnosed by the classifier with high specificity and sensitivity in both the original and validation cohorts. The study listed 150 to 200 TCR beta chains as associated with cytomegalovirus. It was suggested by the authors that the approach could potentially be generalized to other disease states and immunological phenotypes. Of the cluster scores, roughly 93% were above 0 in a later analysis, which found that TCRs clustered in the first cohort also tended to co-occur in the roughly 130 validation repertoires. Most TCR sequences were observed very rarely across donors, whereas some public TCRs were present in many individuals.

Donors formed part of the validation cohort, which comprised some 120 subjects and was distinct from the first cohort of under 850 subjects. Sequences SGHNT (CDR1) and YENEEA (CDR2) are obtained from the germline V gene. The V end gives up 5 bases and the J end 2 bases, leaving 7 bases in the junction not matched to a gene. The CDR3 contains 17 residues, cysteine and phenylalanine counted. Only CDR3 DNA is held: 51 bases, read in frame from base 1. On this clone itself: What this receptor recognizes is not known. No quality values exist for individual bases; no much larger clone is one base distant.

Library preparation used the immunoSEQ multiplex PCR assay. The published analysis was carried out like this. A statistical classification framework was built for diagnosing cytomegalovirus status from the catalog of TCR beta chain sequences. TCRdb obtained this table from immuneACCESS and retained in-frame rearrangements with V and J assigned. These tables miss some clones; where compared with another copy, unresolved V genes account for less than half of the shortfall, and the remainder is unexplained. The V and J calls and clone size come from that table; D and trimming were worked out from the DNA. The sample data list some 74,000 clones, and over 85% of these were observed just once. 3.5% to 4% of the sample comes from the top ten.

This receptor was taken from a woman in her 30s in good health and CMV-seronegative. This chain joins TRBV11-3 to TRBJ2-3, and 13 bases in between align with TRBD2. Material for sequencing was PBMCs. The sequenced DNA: TGTGCCAGCAGCCCGGGACTAGCGGGGACTAACACAGATACGCAGTATTTT. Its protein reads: CASSPGLAGTNTDTQYF.